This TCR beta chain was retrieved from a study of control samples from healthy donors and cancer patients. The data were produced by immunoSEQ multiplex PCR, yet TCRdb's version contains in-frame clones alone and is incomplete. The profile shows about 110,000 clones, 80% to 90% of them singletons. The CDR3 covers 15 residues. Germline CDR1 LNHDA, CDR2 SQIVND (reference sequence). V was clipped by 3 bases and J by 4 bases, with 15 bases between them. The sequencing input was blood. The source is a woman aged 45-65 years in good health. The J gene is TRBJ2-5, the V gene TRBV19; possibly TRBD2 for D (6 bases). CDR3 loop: CASSIPAGPGETQYF. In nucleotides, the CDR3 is TGTGCCAGTAGTATCCCCGCGGGACCCGGAGAGACCCAGTACTTC.